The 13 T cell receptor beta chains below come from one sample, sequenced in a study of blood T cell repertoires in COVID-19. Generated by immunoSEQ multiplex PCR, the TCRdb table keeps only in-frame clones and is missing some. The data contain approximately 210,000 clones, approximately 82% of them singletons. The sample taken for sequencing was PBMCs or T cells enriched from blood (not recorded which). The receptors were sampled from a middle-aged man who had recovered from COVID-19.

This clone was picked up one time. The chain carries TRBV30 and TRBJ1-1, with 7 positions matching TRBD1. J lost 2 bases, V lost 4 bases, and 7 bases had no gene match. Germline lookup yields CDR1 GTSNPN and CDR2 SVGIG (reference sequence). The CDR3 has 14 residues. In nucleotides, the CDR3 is TGTGCCTGGACCAGGGGGACAGTTAACACTGAAGCTTTCTTT. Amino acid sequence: CAWTRGTVNTEAFF.

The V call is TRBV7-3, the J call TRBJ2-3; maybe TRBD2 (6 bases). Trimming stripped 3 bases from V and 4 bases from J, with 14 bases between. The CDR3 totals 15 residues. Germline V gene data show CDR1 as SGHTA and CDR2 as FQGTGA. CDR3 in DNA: TGTGCCAGCAGCTTCCAGGGAGGAGGAGCAGATACGCAGTATTTT. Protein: CASSFQGGGADTQYF.

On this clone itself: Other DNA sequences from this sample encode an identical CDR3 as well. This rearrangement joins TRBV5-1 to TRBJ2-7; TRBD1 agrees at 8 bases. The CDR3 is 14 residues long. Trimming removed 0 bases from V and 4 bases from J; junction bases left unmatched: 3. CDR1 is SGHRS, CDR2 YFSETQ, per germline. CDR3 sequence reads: CASSLGQGAYEQYF. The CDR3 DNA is TGCGCCAGCAGCTTGGGGCAGGGGGCGTACGAGCAGTACTTC.

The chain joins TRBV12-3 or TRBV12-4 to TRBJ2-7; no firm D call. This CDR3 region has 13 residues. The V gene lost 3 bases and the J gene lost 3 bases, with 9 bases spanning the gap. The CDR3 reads CASSFEYRYEQYF. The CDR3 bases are TGTGCCAGCAGTTTTGAGTATCGCTACGAGCAGTACTTC.

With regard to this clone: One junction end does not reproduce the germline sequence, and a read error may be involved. This CDR3 is CASSPSRQGYSF. As DNA, the CDR3 is TGTGCCAGCAGTCCGTCCCGACAGGGGTACTCCTTC. This chain uses TRBV12-3 or TRBV12-4 with TRBJ2-7; 8 bases are a match to TRBD1. The CDR3 covers 12 residues.

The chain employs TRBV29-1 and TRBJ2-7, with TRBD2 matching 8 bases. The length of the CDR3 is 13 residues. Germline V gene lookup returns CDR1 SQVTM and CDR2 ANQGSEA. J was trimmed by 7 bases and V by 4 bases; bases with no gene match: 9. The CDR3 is CSVVREGGEEQYF. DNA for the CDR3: TGCAGCGTTGTCCGGGAGGGCGGAGAAGAGCAGTACTTC.

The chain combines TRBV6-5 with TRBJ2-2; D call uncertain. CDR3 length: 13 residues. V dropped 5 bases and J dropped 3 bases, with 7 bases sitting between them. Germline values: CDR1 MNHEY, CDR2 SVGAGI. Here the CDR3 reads CASSTRDTGELFF. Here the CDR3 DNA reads TGTGCCAGCAGTACTCGGGACACCGGGGAGCTGTTTTTT.

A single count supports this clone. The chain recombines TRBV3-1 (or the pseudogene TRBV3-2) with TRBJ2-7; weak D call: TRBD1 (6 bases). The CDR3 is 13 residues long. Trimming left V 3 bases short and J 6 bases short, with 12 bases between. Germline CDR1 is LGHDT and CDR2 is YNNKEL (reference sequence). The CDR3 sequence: CASSHGQYTEQYF. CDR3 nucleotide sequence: TGTGCCAGCAGCCACGGACAGTATACCGAGCAGTACTTC.

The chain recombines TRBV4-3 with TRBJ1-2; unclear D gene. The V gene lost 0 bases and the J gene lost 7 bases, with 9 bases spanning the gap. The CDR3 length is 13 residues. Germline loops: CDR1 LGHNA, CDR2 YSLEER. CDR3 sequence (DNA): TGCGCCAGCAGCCAAGATTTTGAGGGTGGCTACACCTTC. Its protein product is CASSQDFEGGYTF.

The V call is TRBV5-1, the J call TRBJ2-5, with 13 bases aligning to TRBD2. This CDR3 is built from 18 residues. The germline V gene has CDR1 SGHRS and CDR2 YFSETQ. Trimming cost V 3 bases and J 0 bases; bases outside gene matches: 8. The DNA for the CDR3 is TGCGCCAGCAGCTCGGGACTAGCGGGACTCTCGTACCAAGAGACCCAGTACTTC. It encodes CASSSGLAGLSYQETQYF.

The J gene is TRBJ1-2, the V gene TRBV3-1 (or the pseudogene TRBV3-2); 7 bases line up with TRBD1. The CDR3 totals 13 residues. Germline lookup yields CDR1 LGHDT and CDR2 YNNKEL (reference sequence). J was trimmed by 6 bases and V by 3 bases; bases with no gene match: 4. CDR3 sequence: CASSHRTGDGYTF. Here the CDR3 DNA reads TGTGCCAGCAGCCATCGAACAGGGGATGGCTACACCTTC.

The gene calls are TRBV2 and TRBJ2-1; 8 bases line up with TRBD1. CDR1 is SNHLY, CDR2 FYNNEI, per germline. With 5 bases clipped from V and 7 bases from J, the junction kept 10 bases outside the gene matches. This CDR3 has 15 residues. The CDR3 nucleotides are TGTGCCAGCAGTTTTCGACAGGGGCCAGAAAATGAGCAGTTCTTC. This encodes CASSFRQGPENEQFF.

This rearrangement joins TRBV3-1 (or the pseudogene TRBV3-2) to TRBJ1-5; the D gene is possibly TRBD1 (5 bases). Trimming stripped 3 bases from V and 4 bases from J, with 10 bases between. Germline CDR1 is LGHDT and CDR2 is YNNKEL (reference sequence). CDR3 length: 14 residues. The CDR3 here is CASSQSAGNQPQHF. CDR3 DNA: TGTGCCAGCAGCCAGTCGGCAGGGAATCAGCCCCAGCATTTT.